This T cell receptor (beta chain) was sequenced for a study of blood T cell repertoires in COVID-19. Across the whole study: Samples representing acute and convalescent COVID-19 were sourced from the United States, Italy and Spain. Nucleic acid was either cDNA or gDNA, and it came from T cells, B-cell-depleted T cells, or PBMCs.

V was clipped by 4 bases and J by 7 bases, with 15 bases between them. The CDR3 has 13 amino acids. CDR1 SGDLS and CDR2 YYNGEE come from the germline V gene. In the original processing: Amplification of reference gene primers was used by the study to estimate nucleated cell counts. The method was immunoSEQ multiplex PCR; TCRdb's version includes in-frame clones alone and lacks a portion of them. Clone size and V and J calls were adopted from that table, with D and trimming inferred from the DNA. The table includes 67,000 or so clones, roughly 80% detected once. Sequencing input: peripheral blood. The TCR sequence derives from a man in his 70s with acute or convalescent COVID-19. V gene TRBV9 combines with J gene TRBJ2-7; a possible D gene is TRBD1 (5 bases). The CDR3 sequence is CASSPRSQGEQYF. CDR3 DNA: TGTGCCAGCAGCCCCCGTAGTCAGGGTGAGCAGTACTTC.